The rows below give T cell receptor beta chains drawn from one sample of a study of T cell changes during pregnancy in multiple sclerosis. Generated by immunoSEQ multiplex PCR, the TCRdb table keeps only in-frame clones and is missing some. The table shows 90,000 to 120,000 clones, with roughly 90% occurring only once. This sample comprised peripheral blood, obtained in the third trimester of pregnancy. Receptors were obtained from a female donor in good health, enrolled as a control in a pregnancy study. CDR3s include the opening cysteine and the closing phenylalanine or tryptophan. Each record gives: J gene, D gene, clone size, V gene, CDR3 DNA, CDR3 protein. D genes are given only for firm matches. Clone sizes are given selectively: once, few, many, or a class where the clone is expanded.

>TRBJ1-6|.|.|TRBV5-6
TGTGCCAGCAGCTTGAATCGGGATAATTCACCCCTCCACTTT
CASSLNRDNSPLHF
>TRBJ2-3|.|.|TRBV30
TGTGCCTGGAGGGCCTCCCTTGGTGCGGCTACGCAGTATTTT
CAWRASLGAATQYF
>TRBJ2-7|TRBD2|.|TRBV27
TGTGCCAGCAGTTTAGGCGGGGGGCGACCCTACGAGCAGTACTTC
CASSLGGGRPYEQYF
>TRBJ1-5|TRBD1|.|TRBV5-1
TGCGCCAGCAGCTACGGACAGGGGGATCAGCCCCAGCATTTT
CASSYGQGDQPQHF
>TRBJ1-2|TRBD1|.|TRBV5-1
TGCGCCAGCAGCTTCGGGGGAACAGGGGGCGAGGGCTACACCTTC
CASSFGGTGGEGYTF
>TRBJ2-7|.|once|TRBV7-2
TGTGCCAGCAGCCCAAGCCGCGGAGGGTCCTACGAGCAGTACTTC
CASSPSRGGSYEQYF
>TRBJ1-2|.|.|TRBV18
TGTGCCAGCTCACCCCCAGGAACTAACTATGGCTACACCTTC
CASSPPGTNYGYTF
>TRBJ1-2|.|.|TRBV6-1
TGTGCCAGTATCCTCAGGGGTGAGGATGGCTACACCTTC
CASILRGEDGYTF
>TRBJ1-2|TRBD1|.|TRBV7-3
TGTGCCAGCAGCCCGCGACAGGGTGCTAACTATGGCTACACCTTC
CASSPRQGANYGYTF
>TRBJ2-3|.|once|TRBV7-2
TGTGCCAGCAGCGCACACCAAACATACACAGATACGCAGTATTTT
CASSAHQTYTDTQYF
>TRBJ1-4|.|.|TRBV4-3
TGCGCCAGCAGCCAGCTGAAGACACTAGACGATGAAAAACTGTTTTTT
CASSQLKTLDDEKLFF
>TRBJ2-3|.|.|TRBV30
TGTGCCTGGAGTGAGGGGGATACGCAGTATTTT
CAWSEGDTQYF
>TRBJ1-6|TRBD1|few|TRBV7-9
TGTGCCAGCAGCCTCTGGACAGGAGGCGATTCACCCCTCCACTTT
CASSLWTGGDSPLHF
>TRBJ1-1|.|.|TRBV19
TGTGCCAGTATCCAGGCAGTCGAAGCTTTCTTT
CASIQAVEAFF
>TRBJ1-3|.|.|TRBV14
TGTGCCAGCAGCCAGGCGGAAGCTGGAAACACCATATATTTT
CASSQAEAGNTIYF
>TRBJ1-2|.|once|TRBV7-2
TGTGCCAGCAGCTTCCTAATAGATGGCTACACCTTC
CASSFLIDGYTF
>TRBJ1-1|.|.|TRBV7-2
TGTGCCAGCAGTCCTAAGCGGGGACTGAACACTGAAGCTTTCTTT
CASSPKRGLNTEAFF
>TRBJ1-5|.|.|TRBV27
TGTGCCAGCAGGGGGGCGGGGGGGGAAAATCAGCCCCAGCATTTT
CASRGAGGENQPQHF
>TRBJ2-3|.|.|TRBV2
TGTGCCAGCAGTGAAGCGCTTCAGGGGTTGGATACGCAGTATTTT
CASSEALQGLDTQYF
>TRBJ2-5|.|.|TRBV6-6
TGTGCCAGCAGTTACTCGGGCCAGGCTTTATCGGAGACCCAGTACTTC
CASSYSGQALSETQYF
>TRBJ2-7|.|.|TRBV5-1
TGCGCCAGCAGCTTCTCACCAGATTCCTACGAGCAGTACTTC
CASSFSPDSYEQYF
>TRBJ1-5|.|.|TRBV7-2
TGTGCCAGCAGCTTAATTATGGGCCAGCCCCAGCATTTT
CASSLIMGQPQHF
>TRBJ2-7|TRBD1|.|TRBV15
TGTGCCACCAGCAGGGAATCCGGAGGACAGGGGGGATTCTACGAGCAGTACTTC
CATSRESGGQGGFYEQYF
>TRBJ2-7|.|.|TRBV7-9
TGTGCCAGCAGTTCAACGATGGCCAGGTCATCCTACGAGCAGTACTTC
CASSSTMARSSYEQYF
>TRBJ2-2|.|.|TRBV13
TGTGCCAGCAGCTTATCGGGAAACGGGGAGCTGTTTTTT
CASSLSGNGELFF
>TRBJ2-5|.|.|TRBV4-3
TGCGCCAGCAGCCAAGATATAGGCAGGGGACAAGAGACCCAGTACTTC
CASSQDIGRGQETQYF
>TRBJ1-1|.|.|TRBV15
TGTGCCACCCAAGAGAAAGCACGCTTGAACACTGAAGCTTTCTTT
CATQEKARLNTEAFF
>TRBJ1-2|.|.|TRBV10-3
TGTGCCATCAGTGAGTACGTGGGGGACAAGAACTATGGCTACACCTTC
CAISEYVGDKNYGYTF
>TRBJ2-2|.|.|TRBV4-2
TGTGCCAGCAGCCAAGATGTGGGGGGGGGCGCGAACACCGGGGAGCTGTTTTTT
CASSQDVGGGANTGELFF
>TRBJ1-5|.|.|TRBV18
TGTGCCAGCTCTGTCGGGGGGGATCAGCCCCAGCATTTT
CASSVGGDQPQHF
>TRBJ1-2|.|.|TRBV19
TGTGCCAGTAGTCTGTCGGGGGGAGGGCTTAACTATGGCTACACCTTC
CASSLSGGGLNYGYTF
>TRBJ2-7|TRBD2|.|TRBV19
TGTGCCAGTAAGAAGCGGGGGGGCGGGAACGAGCAGTACTTC
CASKKRGGGNEQYF
>TRBJ2-7|.|.|TRBV7-3
TGTGCCAGCAGCCAACGGGAGAGTTCCTACGAGCAGTACTTC
CASSQRESSYEQYF
>TRBJ1-2|.|.|TRBV5-6
TGTGCCAGCAGCACGAAGACAGCCGCTAACTATGGCTACACCTTC
CASSTKTAANYGYTF
>TRBJ1-5|.|.|TRBV4-3
TGCGCCAGCAGCCAAGGGCGGCGCCAGCCCCAGCATTTT
CASSQGRRQPQHF
>TRBJ2-7|TRBD2|.|TRBV10-3
TGTGCCATCAGTGAGTCAGGGACTACCTACGAGCAGTACTTC
CAISESGTTYEQYF
>TRBJ2-3|TRBD2|.|TRBV5-1
TGCGCCAGCAGCCAGGGGCGACTAGCGGGGGGCCGCGATACGCAGTATTTT
CASSQGRLAGGRDTQYF
>TRBJ1-5|.|.|TRBV7-2
TGTGCCAGCAGCCCTGGACAGCCCCAGTACAATCAGCCCCAGCATTTT
CASSPGQPQYNQPQHF
>TRBJ1-6|.|once|TRBV6-6
TGTGCCAGCAGTTACGGGCAGGGTGATTCACCCCTCCACTTT
CASSYGQGDSPLHF
>TRBJ2-7|.|.|TRBV5-4
TGTGCCAGCAGCTTGGTGACACAGGGGGGGGACGAGCAGTACTTC
CASSLVTQGGDEQYF
>TRBJ1-1|.|.|TRBV2
TGTGCCAGCAGTGAGTGGGTAGGGGGCACTGAAGCTTTCTTT
CASSEWVGGTEAFF
>TRBJ1-2|TRBD1|once|TRBV4-3
TGCGCCAGCAGCCAAGAATGGGGGACAGGGGGCTCAGACACCTTC
CASSQEWGTGGSDTF
>TRBJ2-1|.|.|TRBV11-2
TGTGCCAGCAGCTCCACGAGGGGGGGCAATGAGCAGTTCTTC
CASSSTRGGNEQFF
>TRBJ2-1|.|.|TRBV29-1
TGCAGCGTTGAAGAGGCCAGGACAGTCACCTACAATGAGCAGTTCTTC
CSVEEARTVTYNEQFF
>TRBJ2-1|TRBD2|.|TRBV30
TGTGCCTGGAGGGAAGGACTAGCGGGGGACAATGAGCAGTTCTTC
CAWREGLAGDNEQFF
>TRBJ1-5|.|.|TRBV29-1
TGCAGCGTTATTGATCGGAGCAATCAGCCCCAGCATTTT
CSVIDRSNQPQHF
>TRBJ2-5|TRBD2|.|TRBV4-2
TGTGCCAGCAGCCAAGTAACCGGCGGGGGGAACAAACAAGAGACCCAGTACTTC
CASSQVTGGGNKQETQYF
>TRBJ2-3|TRBD1|.|TRBV6-1
TGTGCCAGCAGTCGAAGGACAGGGGAGACAGATACGCAGTATTTT
CASSRRTGETDTQYF